This T cell receptor (beta chain) comes out of a study of identical twins. Study outcomes and limitations: The authors drew conclusions from cross-sectional statistical analysis rather than following the same donors.

This clonotype has just a few counts. The target antigen is unknown. TCRdb ran MiXCR on the 5' RACE reads and lists one entry per CDR3 protein. In the table there are 280,000 or so distinct CDR3 sequences, 8% to 9% of which are singletons. The length of the CDR3 is 14 residues. With 6 bases removed from V and 2 bases from J, the gap between germline ends came to 13 bases. Germline V lookup: CDR1 SNHLY, CDR2 FYNNEI. The same sample was also used in a study of yellow fever vaccine responses in identical twins.

V is TRBV2 and J is TRBJ1-1; tentatively, D is TRBD1 (6 bases). This TCR derives from a woman aged 18-29 years in good health. The sequenced material came from memory (CD45RO+) T cells sorted from blood. CDR3 residues: CASRAGESNTEAFF. The CDR3 DNA follows: TGTGCCAGCAGGGCAGGGGAGTCTAACACTGAAGCTTTCTTT.